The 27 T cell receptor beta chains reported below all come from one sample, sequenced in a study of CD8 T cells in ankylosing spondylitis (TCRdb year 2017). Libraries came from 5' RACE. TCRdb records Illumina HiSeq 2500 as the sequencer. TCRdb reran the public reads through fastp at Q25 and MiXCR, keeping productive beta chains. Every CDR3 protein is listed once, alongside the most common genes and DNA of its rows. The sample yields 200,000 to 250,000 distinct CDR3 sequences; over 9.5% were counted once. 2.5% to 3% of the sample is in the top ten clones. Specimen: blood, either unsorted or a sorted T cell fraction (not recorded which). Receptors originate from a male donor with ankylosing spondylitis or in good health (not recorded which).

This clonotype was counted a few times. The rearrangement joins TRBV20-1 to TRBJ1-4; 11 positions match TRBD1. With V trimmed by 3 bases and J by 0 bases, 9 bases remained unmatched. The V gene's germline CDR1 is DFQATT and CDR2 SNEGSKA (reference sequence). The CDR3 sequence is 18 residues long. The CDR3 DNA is TGCAGTGCTAGTCCCCGGACAGGGGGCCCAACAACTAATGAAAAACTGTTTTTT. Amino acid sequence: CSASPRTGGPTTNEKLFF.

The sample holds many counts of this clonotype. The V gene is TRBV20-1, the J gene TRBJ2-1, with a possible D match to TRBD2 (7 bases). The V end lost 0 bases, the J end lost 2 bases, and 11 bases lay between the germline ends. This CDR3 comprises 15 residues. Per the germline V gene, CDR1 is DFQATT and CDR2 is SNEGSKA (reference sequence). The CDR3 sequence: CSARDLGGAYNEQFF. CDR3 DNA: TGCAGTGCTAGAGATCTAGGGGGGGCCTACAATGAGCAGTTCTTC.

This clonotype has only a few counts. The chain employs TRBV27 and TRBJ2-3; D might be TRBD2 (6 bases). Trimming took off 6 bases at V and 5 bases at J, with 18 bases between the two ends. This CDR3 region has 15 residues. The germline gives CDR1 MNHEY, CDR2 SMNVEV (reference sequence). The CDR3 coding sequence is TGTGCCAGCAGCTTACCGGGCCCGGGAGTAGATACGCAGTATTTT. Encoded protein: CASSLPGPGVDTQYF.

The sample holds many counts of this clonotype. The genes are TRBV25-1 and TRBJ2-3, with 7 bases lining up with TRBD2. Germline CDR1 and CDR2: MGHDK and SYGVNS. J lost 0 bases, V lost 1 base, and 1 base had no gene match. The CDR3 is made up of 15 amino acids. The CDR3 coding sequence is TGTGCCAGCAGTGAATCGCGGGGGAGCACAGATACGCAGTATTTT. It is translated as CASSESRGSTDTQYF.

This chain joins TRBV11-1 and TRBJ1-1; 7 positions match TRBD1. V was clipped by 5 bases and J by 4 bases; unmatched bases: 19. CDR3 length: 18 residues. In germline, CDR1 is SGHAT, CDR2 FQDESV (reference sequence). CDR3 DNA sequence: TGTGCCAGCAGCCCGCCTTCTACAGGGGTAGGGAAAAGCACTGAAGCTTTCTTT. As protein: CASSPPSTGVGKSTEAFF.

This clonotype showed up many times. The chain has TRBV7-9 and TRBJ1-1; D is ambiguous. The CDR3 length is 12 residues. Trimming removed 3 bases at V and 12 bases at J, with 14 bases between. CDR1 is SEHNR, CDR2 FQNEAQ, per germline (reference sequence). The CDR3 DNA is TGTGCCAGCAGCTTCCCTCCTCCGGCAACTTTCTTT. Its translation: CASSFPPPATFF.

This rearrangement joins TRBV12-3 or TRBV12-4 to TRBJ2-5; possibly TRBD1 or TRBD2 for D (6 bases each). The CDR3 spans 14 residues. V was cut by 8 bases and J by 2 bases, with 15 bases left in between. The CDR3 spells CASDKGGSQETQYF. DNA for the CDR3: TGTGCCAGCGACAAGGGGGGCTCACAAGAGACCCAGTACTTC.

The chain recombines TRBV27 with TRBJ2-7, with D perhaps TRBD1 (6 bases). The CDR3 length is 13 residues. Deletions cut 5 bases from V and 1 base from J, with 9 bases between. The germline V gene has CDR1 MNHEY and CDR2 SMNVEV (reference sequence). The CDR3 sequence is CASSHGQSYEQYF. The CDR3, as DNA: TGTGCCAGCAGTCACGGACAGTCCTACGAGCAGTACTTC.

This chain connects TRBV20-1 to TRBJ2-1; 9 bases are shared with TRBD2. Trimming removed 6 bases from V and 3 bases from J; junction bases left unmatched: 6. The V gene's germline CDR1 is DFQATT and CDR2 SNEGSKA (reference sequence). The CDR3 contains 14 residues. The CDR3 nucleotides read TGCAGTGCGGGGCCTAGCGGGGTCTACAATGAGCAGTTCTTC. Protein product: CSAGPSGVYNEQFF.

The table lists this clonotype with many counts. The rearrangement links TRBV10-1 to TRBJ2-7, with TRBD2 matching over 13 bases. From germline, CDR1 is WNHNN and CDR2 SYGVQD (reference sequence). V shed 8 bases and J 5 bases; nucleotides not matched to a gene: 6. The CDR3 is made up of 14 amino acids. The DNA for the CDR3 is TGCGCCAGCGGGAGACTAGCGGGGGGCCACGAGCAGTACTTC. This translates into CASGRLAGGHEQYF.

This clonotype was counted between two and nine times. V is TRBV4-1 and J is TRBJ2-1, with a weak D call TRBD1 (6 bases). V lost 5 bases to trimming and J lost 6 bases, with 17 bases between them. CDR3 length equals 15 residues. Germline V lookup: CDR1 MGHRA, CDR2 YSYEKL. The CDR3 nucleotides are TGCGCCAGCAGCTCCCGGGACACTGGCGGCAATGAGCAGTTCTTC. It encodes CASSSRDTGGNEQFF.

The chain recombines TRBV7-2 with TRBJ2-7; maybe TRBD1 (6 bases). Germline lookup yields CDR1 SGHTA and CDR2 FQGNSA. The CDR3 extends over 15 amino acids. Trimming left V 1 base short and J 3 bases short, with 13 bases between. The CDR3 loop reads CASSLVVGQSYEQYF. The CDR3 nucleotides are TGTGCCAGCAGCTTAGTTGTCGGACAGAGCTACGAGCAGTACTTC.

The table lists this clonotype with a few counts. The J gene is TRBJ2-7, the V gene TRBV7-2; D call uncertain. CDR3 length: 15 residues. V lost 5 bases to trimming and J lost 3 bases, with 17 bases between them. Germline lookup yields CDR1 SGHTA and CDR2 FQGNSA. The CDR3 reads CASSPRLEQLYEQYF. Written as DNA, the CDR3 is TGTGCCAGCAGCCCCCGGCTCGAACAACTCTACGAGCAGTACTTC.

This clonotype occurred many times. The CDR3: CSVDENEQFF. CDR3 bases: TGCAGCGTTGATGAGAATGAGCAGTTCTTC. The V call is TRBV29-1, the J call TRBJ2-1; D is undetermined. CDR3 length: 10 residues. CDR1 is SQVTM and CDR2 is ANQGSEA in the germline V gene. Trimming removed 3 bases from V and 7 bases from J, with 4 bases in between.

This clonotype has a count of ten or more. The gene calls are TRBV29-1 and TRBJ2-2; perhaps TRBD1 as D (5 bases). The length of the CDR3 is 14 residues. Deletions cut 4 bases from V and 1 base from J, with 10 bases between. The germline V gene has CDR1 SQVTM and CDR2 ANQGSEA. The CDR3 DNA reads TGCAGCGTTGTCTCCAGGGAGAACACCGGGGAGCTGTTTTTT. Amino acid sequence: CSVVSRENTGELFF.

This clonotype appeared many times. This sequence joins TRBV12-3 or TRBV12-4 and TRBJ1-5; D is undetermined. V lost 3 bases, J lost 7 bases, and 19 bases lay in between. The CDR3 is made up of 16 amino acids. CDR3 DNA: TGTGCCAGCAGTTTTGAATACGGAGGAGGAGGACAGCCCCAGCATTTT. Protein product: CASSFEYGGGGQPQHF.

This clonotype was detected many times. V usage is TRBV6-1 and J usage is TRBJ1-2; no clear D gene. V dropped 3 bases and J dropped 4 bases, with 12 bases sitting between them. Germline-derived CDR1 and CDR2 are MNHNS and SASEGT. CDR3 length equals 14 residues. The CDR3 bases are TGTGCCAGCAGTGATCTGACGGGTATCTATGGCTACACCTTC. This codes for CASSDLTGIYGYTF.

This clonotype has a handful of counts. Here the CDR3 DNA reads TGTGCCAGCGGGACAGGGCGACTCAACAATGAGCAGTTCTTC. It specifies CASGTGRLNNEQFF. The chain links TRBV2 to TRBJ2-1; 9 nucleotides agree with TRBD1. The germline gives CDR1 SNHLY, CDR2 FYNNEI. The junction had 7 bases not matched to a gene; V was cut back by 8 bases and J by 5 bases. The length of the CDR3 is 14 residues.

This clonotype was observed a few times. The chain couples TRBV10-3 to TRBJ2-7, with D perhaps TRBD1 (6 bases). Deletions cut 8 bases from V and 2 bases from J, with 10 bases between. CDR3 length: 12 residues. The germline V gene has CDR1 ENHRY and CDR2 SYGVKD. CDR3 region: CAIGDTPYEQYF. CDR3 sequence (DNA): TGTGCCATCGGGGACACCCCCTACGAGCAGTACTTC.

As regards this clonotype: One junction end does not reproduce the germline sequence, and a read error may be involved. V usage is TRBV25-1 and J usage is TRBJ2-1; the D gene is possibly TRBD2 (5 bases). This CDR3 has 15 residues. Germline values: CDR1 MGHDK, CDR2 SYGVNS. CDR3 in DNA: TGTGCCAGCAATGAATATGAACTAGGGAGCAATGAGCAGTTCTTC. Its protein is CASNEYELGSNEQFF.

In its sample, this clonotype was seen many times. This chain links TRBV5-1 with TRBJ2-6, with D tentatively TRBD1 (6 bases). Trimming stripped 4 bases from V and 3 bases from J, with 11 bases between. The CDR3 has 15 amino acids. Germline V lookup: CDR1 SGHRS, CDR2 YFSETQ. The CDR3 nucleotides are TGCGCCAGCAGCCAACAGGGTAGTGGGGCCAACGTCCTGACTTTC. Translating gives CASSQQGSGANVLTF.

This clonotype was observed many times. The CDR3 sequence: CASSLGEGLEQYF. The CDR3 nucleotides are TGTGCCAGCAGTTTAGGGGAAGGGCTCGAGCAGTACTTC. V gene TRBV12-3 or TRBV12-4 combines with J gene TRBJ2-7; unclear D gene. The CDR3 consists of 13 residues. V lost 1 base and J 6 bases, leaving 10 bases between the germline ends.

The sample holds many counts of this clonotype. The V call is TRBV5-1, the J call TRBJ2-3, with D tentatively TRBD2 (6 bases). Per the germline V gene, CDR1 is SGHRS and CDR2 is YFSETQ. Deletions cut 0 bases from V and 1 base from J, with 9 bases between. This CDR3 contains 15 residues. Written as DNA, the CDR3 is TGCGCCAGCAGCTTGGAGGGAGGAGGCACAGATACGCAGTATTTT. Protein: CASSLEGGGTDTQYF.

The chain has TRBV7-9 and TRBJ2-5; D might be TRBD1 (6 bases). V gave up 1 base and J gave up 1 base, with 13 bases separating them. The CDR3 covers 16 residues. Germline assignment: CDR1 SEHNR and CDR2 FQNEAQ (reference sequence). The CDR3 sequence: CASSLDLETGQETQYF. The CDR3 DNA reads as TGTGCCAGCAGCTTAGACTTAGAGACAGGCCAAGAGACCCAGTACTTC. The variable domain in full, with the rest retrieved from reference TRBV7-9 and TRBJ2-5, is DTGVSQNPRHKITKRGQNVTFRCDPISEHNRLYWYRQTLGQGPEFLTYFQNEAQLEKSRLLSDRFSAERPKGSFSTLEIQRTEQGDSAMYLCASSLDLETGQETQYFGPGTRLLVL.

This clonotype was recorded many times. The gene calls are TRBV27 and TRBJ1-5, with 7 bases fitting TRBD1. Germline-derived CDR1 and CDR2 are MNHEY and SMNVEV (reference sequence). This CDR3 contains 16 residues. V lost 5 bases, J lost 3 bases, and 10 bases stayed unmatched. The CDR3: CASSPYSGTANQPQHF. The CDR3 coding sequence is TGTGCCAGCAGTCCCTATTCCGGGACAGCCAATCAGCCCCAGCATTTT.

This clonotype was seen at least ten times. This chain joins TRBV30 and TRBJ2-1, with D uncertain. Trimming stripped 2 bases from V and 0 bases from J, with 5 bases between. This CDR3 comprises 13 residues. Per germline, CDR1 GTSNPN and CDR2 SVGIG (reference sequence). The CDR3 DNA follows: TGTGCCTGGAGTCTGAACTCCTACAATGAGCAGTTCTTC. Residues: CAWSLNSYNEQFF.

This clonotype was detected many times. The CDR3 sequence: CASSLAGQGAGGDTQYF. CDR3 nucleotides: TGCGCCAGCAGCTTGGCCGGACAGGGGGCAGGTGGAGATACGCAGTATTTT. The chain combines TRBV5-1 with TRBJ2-3; 11 bases match TRBD1. Trimming cost V 0 bases and J 5 bases; bases outside gene matches: 8. CDR3 length: 17 residues. The germline CDR1 and CDR2 sequences are SGHRS and YFSETQ.